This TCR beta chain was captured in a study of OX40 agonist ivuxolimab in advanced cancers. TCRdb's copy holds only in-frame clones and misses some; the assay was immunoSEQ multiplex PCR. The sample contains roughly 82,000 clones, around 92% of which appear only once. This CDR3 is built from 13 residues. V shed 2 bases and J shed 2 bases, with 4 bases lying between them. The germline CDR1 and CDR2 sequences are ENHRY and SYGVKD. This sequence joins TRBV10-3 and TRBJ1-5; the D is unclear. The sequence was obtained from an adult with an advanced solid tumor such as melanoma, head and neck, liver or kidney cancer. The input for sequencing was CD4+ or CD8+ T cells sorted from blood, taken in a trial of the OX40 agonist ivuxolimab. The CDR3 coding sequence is TGTGCCATCAGTGAGATCGGCAATCAGCCCCAGCATTTT. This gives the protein CAISEIGNQPQHF.